Included here is one T cell receptor beta chain sequence, with context. Its target is unknown. The time point is: week 11, during vaccination. With topical imiquimod, each dose of the vaccine consisted of 300 ug of mutant IDH1 20-mer peptide. The CDR3 sequence is 17 residues long. Trimming removed 3 bases at V and 6 bases at J, with 24 bases between. Looked up from germline, CDR1 is SGHRS and CDR2 is YFSETQ. Sequencing was performed with immunoSEQ multiplex PCR; in TCRdb, only in-frame clones are kept and a portion is missing. The table lists approximately 110,000 clones, 75% to 90% of them singletons. The entry originates in a study of a mutant IDH1 vaccine in newly diagnosed glioma. Across the whole study: Either 4-6 weeks after radiotherapy alone or alongside temozolomide, vaccination was begun. A roughly 60% male, approximately 38% female split and a mean age of roughly 44 years characterized treated patients.

The chain has TRBV5-1 and TRBJ1-2; weak D call: TRBD1 (5 bases). The sequenced sample was PBMCs, obtained from a glioma patient whose treatment included an IDH1 peptide vaccine. This sequence originates from a woman in her 50s with glioma. Here the CDR3 DNA reads TGCGCCAGCAGCTCACCGGGAGGGGCGCCGGCTAGAAATGGCTACACCTTC. Its protein is CASSSPGGAPARNGYTF.